This is a list of T cell receptor beta chains from one sample in a study of response to subunit inactivated influenza vaccine. TCRdb redid the calling of the RT-PCR reads with MiXCR, one entry per CDR3 protein. The repertoire holds 800,000 or so distinct CDR3 sequences, with 21% as singletons. The material was PBMCs from blood, obtained around 5 days after vaccination. Every receptor here comes from a man aged 45-65 years who received an inactivated influenza vaccine. CDR3s include the opening cysteine and the closing phenylalanine or tryptophan. Each record gives: CDR3 length, V gene, J gene, clone size, D gene, CDR3 DNA, CDR3 protein. A D gene is named only where the DNA matches it firmly. The size of a clone is reported for some rows only, either as once, few or many, or as a class for expanded clones.

length: 15
V: TRBV20-1
J: TRBJ2-3
size: NA
D: TRBD2
DNA: TGCAGTGCTAAGGGCGGGGGGCCTAGCACAGATACGCAGTATTTT
CDR3: CSAKGGGPSTDTQYF

length: 15
V: TRBV7-2
J: TRBJ2-7
size: NA
D: TRBD2
DNA: TGTGCCAGCAGCTTATTCACTAGCGGGAGTTACGAGCAGTACTTC
CDR3: CASSLFTSGSYEQYF

length: 14
V: TRBV7-2
J: TRBJ2-7
size: NA
D: TRBD2
DNA: TGTGCCAGCAGCTTAGCCGGGGGGGCGGACGAGCAGTACTTC
CDR3: CASSLAGGADEQYF

length: 14
V: TRBV7-2
J: TRBJ2-5
size: NA
D: NA
DNA: TGTGCCAGCAGCTTAGCGAGAGTATTGGAGACCCAGTACTTC
CDR3: CASSLARVLETQYF

length: 15
V: TRBV5-1
J: TRBJ2-7
size: NA
D: TRBD1
DNA: TGCGCCAGCAGCACAGCAACGGACAGGACCTACGAGCAGTACTTC
CDR3: CASSTATDRTYEQYF

length: 10
V: TRBV29-1
J: TRBJ2-5
size: many
D: NA
DNA: TGCAGCGTTTTAGGGGAGACCCAGTACTTC
CDR3: CSVLGETQYF

length: 14
V: TRBV20-1
J: TRBJ2-1
size: few
D: TRBD2
DNA: TGCAGTGCTAGGGTAGCGGGGGGAAAGAATGAGCAGTTCTTC
CDR3: CSARVAGGKNEQFF

length: 13
V: TRBV29-1
J: TRBJ2-7
size: few
D: NA
DNA: TGCAGCGTTGTGCTCCAGATCCCTTACGAGCAGTACTTC
CDR3: CSVVLQIPYEQYF

length: 15
V: TRBV12-3/TRBV12-4
J: TRBJ2-5
size: NA
D: TRBD2
DNA: TGTGCCAGCAGTGCCAGACTAGCGGGAAGGGAGACCCAGTACTTC
CDR3: CASSARLAGRETQYF

length: 15
V: TRBV2
J: TRBJ1-5
size: NA
D: TRBD1
DNA: TGTGCCAGCAGTGAGGACAGGGCCAGCAATCAGCCCCAGCATTTT
CDR3: CASSEDRASNQPQHF

length: 13
V: TRBV5-1
J: TRBJ2-4
size: NA
D: NA
DNA: TGCGCCAGCAGCTCCTATCCCGAGAACATTCAGTACTTC
CDR3: CASSSYPENIQYF

length: 15
V: TRBV6-1
J: TRBJ2-7
size: NA
D: TRBD1
DNA: TGTGCCAGCAGTCCCACGGGACAGGGGAGGTACGAGCAGTACTTC
CDR3: CASSPTGQGRYEQYF

length: 17
V: TRBV11-2
J: TRBJ2-3
size: few
D: TRBD1
DNA: TGTGCCAGCAGCTTAGCAGTCAGGACAGGGATCACAGATACGCAGTATTTT
CDR3: CASSLAVRTGITDTQYF

length: 15
V: TRBV6-2/TRBV6-3
J: TRBJ2-7
size: few
D: TRBD1
DNA: TGTGCCAGCAGTTCCTCAGGGGGCCCCACCTACGAGCAGTACTTC
CDR3: CASSSSGGPTYEQYF

length: 15
V: TRBV27
J: TRBJ2-2
size: NA
D: NA
DNA: TGTGCCAGCAGTTTATCACGCTTGAGCACCGGGGAGCTGTTTTTT
CDR3: CASSLSRLSTGELFF

length: 13
V: TRBV20-1
J: TRBJ2-5
size: few
D: NA
DNA: TGCAGTGCTCACAGACAGCAAAAAGAGACCCAGTACTTC
CDR3: CSAHRQQKETQYF

length: 15
V: TRBV18
J: TRBJ1-2
size: many
D: TRBD1
DNA: TGTGCCAGCTCACAGGACAGGGCTTTGGGCTATGGCTACACCTTC
CDR3: CASSQDRALGYGYTF

length: 12
V: TRBV12-3/TRBV12-4
J: TRBJ2-1
size: NA
D: NA
DNA: TGTGCCAGCAGTTTCTCCCAGGGCGCGCAGTTCTTC
CDR3: CASSFSQGAQFF

length: 11
V: TRBV29-1
J: TRBJ2-7
size: few
D: NA
DNA: TGCAGTGTTGACGGAGCAGCGGAGCAGTACTTC
CDR3: CSVDGAAEQYF

length: 14
V: TRBV25-1
J: TRBJ1-2
size: once
D: NA
DNA: TGTGCCAGCAGTGAAATGGAGGCAGGGAATGGCTACACCTTC
CDR3: CASSEMEAGNGYTF

length: 16
V: TRBV9
J: TRBJ2-2
size: NA
D: NA
DNA: TGTGCCAGCAGCGTAGGCTTCAGGGCGAACACCGGGGAGCTGTTTTTT
CDR3: CASSVGFRANTGELFF

length: 20
V: TRBV20-1
J: TRBJ2-1
size: few
D: TRBD1
DNA: TGCAGTGCTAGACGCCCCACGGTAAGACGGACAGGGGACTCCTACAATGAGCAGTTCTTC
CDR3: CSARRPTVRRTGDSYNEQFF

length: 14
V: TRBV12-3/TRBV12-4
J: TRBJ1-2
size: few
D: TRBD1
DNA: TGTGCCAGCAGTAAACAGGGGGCATTAGGTGGCTACACCTTC
CDR3: CASSKQGALGGYTF

length: 15
V: TRBV4-3
J: TRBJ2-7
size: few
D: TRBD1
DNA: TGCGCCAGCAGCCAAGCCAGGGGACAGGCCTACGAGCAGTACTTC
CDR3: CASSQARGQAYEQYF

length: 14
V: TRBV5-1
J: TRBJ1-4
size: NA
D: NA
DNA: TGCGCCAGCAGCTTGGTGGGAGCTAATGAAAAACTGTTTTTT
CDR3: CASSLVGANEKLFF

length: 17
V: TRBV30
J: TRBJ2-1
size: few
D: NA
DNA: TGTGCCTGGCGAATGGGACCGGGGGAGATTTCCTACAATGAGCAGTTCTTC
CDR3: CAWRMGPGEISYNEQFF

length: 13
V: TRBV20-1
J: TRBJ2-7
size: NA
D: TRBD2
DNA: TGCAGTGTGAGTGGACTAGATGAATCCGAGCAGTACTTC
CDR3: CSVSGLDESEQYF